Detailed here is one TCR beta chain. Antigen specificity is unknown. Different DNA sequences within this sample yield the same CDR3. The data derive from a study of shared clonotypes between healthy human individuals. The method was immunoSEQ multiplex PCR; TCRdb's version includes in-frame clones alone and lacks a portion of them. The repertoire holds about 2.4 million clones, with around nine tenths as singletons. Trimming cost V 4 bases and J 0 bases, with 10 bases left between them. Germline V gives CDR1 SGHRS, CDR2 YFSETQ. There are 14 residues in the CDR3. General study findings and limits: In the sorted subsets, rarefaction showed sequencing was incomplete despite large depth. Between a handful of donors, naive CD4 clonotypes were shared at a level of approximately 5%. Generation probability values for non-shared clonotypes were lower than those for clonotypes shared by all four donors. Sequencing depth was expected to influence donor clonotype sharing.

Material for sequencing was naive CD4+ T cells sorted from blood. This sample's subset: CD45RA+ positively selected. The V call is TRBV5-1, the J call TRBJ1-1, with D maybe TRBD1 (5 bases). This sequence was found in a man between 18 and 29 years old in good health. The CDR3 region is CASSRDSMNTEAFF. DNA for the CDR3: TGCGCCAGCAGCCGAGACAGTATGAACACTGAAGCTTTCTTT.